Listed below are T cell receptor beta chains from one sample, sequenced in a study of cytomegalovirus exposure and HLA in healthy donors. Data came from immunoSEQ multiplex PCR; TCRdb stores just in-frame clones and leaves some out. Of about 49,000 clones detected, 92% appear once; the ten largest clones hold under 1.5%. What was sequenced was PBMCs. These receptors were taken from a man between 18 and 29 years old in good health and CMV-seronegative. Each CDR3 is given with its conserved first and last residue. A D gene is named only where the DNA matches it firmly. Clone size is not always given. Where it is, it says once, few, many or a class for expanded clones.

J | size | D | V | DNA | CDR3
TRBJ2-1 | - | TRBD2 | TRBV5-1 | TGCGCCAGCAGCCGCCCGGGACTAGCCACCAATGAGCAGTTCTTC | CASSRPGLATNEQFF
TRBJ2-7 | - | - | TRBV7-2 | TGTGCCAGCAGCCTCGCGGGGAGCTCCTACGAGCAGTACTTC | CASSLAGSSYEQYF
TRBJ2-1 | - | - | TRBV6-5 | TGTGCCAGCAGTTACGCCGGGCGGGGCCGGGATGAGCAGTTCTTC | CASSYAGRGRDEQFF
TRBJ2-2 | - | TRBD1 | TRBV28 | TGTGCCAGCAGTGTAGGACAGGGGCACACCGGGGAGCTGTTTTTT | CASSVGQGHTGELFF
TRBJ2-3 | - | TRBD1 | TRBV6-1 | TGTGCCAGCCAAGGACAGGGGAGCGCAGATACGCAGTATTTT | CASQGQGSADTQYF
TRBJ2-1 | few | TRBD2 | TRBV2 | TGTGCCAGCAGTCGACTAGCGGGAGAAAGGGATGAGCAGTTCTTC | CASSRLAGERDEQFF
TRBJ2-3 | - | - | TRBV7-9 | TGTGCCAGCAGCTTAAGGGGGGGTGAAACAGATACGCAGTATTTT | CASSLRGGETDTQYF
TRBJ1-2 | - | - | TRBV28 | TGTGCCAGCAGAGGTGGGGACCAGGGGTTTTATGGCTACACCTTC | CASRGGDQGFYGYTF
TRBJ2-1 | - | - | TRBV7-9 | TGTGCCAGCAGCCCCGGTAGGCAGGGGGGAATCTTC | CASSPGRQGGIF
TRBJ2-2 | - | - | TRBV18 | TGTGCCAGCTCACGCTTGGACTTACCGAACACCGGGGAGCTGTTTTTT | CASSRLDLPNTGELFF
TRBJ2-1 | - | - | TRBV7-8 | TGTGCCAGCAGCCCCGGCGGGGTCCCAACCTCCTACAATGAGCAGTTCTTC | CASSPGGVPTSYNEQFF
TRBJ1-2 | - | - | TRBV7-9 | TGTGCCAGCAGCTACCCCGTCAGGGATAACTATGGCTACACCTTC | CASSYPVRDNYGYTF
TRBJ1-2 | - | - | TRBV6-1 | TGTGCCAGCAGTGTAGGGACAACAGCTAACTATGGCTACACCTTC | CASSVGTTANYGYTF
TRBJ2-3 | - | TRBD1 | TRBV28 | TGTGCCAGCAGTCCGGGACAGGGGGCCACAGATACGCAGTATTTT | CASSPGQGATDTQYF
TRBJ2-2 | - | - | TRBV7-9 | TGTGCCAGCAGCTTAGCCTTCGGGATCGACGACACCGGGGAGCTGTTTTTT | CASSLAFGIDDTGELFF
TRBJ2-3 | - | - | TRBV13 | TGTGCCAGCAGCTTACGTCCGGATACGCAGTATTTT | CASSLRPDTQYF
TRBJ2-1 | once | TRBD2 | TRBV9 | TGTGCCAGCAGCGTAGGGACTAGCGGGTGGAATGAGCAGTTCTTC | CASSVGTSGWNEQFF
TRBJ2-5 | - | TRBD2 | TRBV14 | TGTGCCAGCAGCCGGAGACTAGCGGGAGGGCAAGAGACCCAGTACTTC | CASSRRLAGGQETQYF